A single sample is the source of the 22 T cell receptor beta chains below, sequenced in a study of blood T cell repertoires in COVID-19. Sequenced by immunoSEQ multiplex PCR; TCRdb stores in-frame clones only, minus some. Of under 35,000 clones listed, more than 80% are singletons. The specimen was peripheral blood. The receptors shown here come from a human donor in a cohort sampled during active COVID-19.

This chain links TRBV7-8 with TRBJ2-7, with TRBD1 matching 12 bases. CDR3 length: 15 amino acids. Germline V lookup: CDR1 SGHVS, CDR2 FQNEAQ. Trimming at V came to 10 bases and at J to 8 bases, leaving 15 bases not matched to a gene. The CDR3 spells CATQYSTGTGGKQYF. As DNA, the CDR3 is TGTGCCACCCAATACTCAACCGGGACAGGGGGCAAGCAGTACTTC. The variable domain in full, completed from reference TRBV7-8 and TRBJ2-7, reads GAGVSQSPRYKVAKRGQDVALRCDPISGHVSLFWYQQALGQGPEFLTYFQNEAQLDKSGLPSDRFFAERPEGSVSTLKIQRTQQEDSAVYLCATQYSTGTGGKQYFGPGTRLTVT.

The rearrangement joins TRBV7-9 to TRBJ1-3; tentatively, D is TRBD1 (5 bases). The CDR3 contains 16 residues. The V gene lost 1 base and the J gene lost 4 bases, with 14 bases spanning the gap. Germline values: CDR1 SEHNR, CDR2 FQNEAQ (reference sequence). DNA for the CDR3: TGTGCCAGCAGCTTAGGAGGAGCCAGGGTCGGAAACACCATATATTTT. Translated, it gives CASSLGGARVGNTIYF.

This clone has only one observation. The V and J genes are TRBV27 and TRBJ2-7; D perhaps matches TRBD1 (6 bases). The germline gives CDR1 MNHEY, CDR2 SMNVEV (reference sequence). The CDR3 length is 13 residues. The V gene lost 2 bases and the J gene lost 3 bases, with 8 bases spanning the gap. The CDR3 region is CASSLNRVYEQYF. The CDR3 DNA is TGTGCCAGCAGTTTAAACAGGGTCTACGAGCAGTACTTC.

The chain has TRBV19 and TRBJ1-2; maybe TRBD1 (5 bases). The CDR3 sequence is 16 residues long. Trimming left V 0 bases short and J 7 bases short, with 18 bases between. Germline V gene data show CDR1 as LNHDA and CDR2 as SQIVND (reference sequence). The CDR3 here is CASSIDLRTRFFGYTF. The CDR3 nucleotides are TGTGCCAGTAGTATAGACCTCAGGACAAGGTTCTTTGGCTACACCTTC. The complete variable domain, with remaining parts taken from reference TRBV19 and TRBJ1-2, reads DGGITQSPKYLFRKEGQNVTLSCEQNLNHDAMYWYRQDPGQGLRLIYYSQIVNDFQKGDIAEGYSVSREKKESFPLTVTSAQKNPTAFYLCASSIDLRTRFFGYTFGSGTRLTVV.

A few counts support this clone. V gene TRBV20-1 combines with J gene TRBJ1-3, with D unclear. The germline V and J ends were trimmed by 3 bases and 4 bases, with 10 bases remaining between them. The CDR3 extends over 13 amino acids. CDR1 and CDR2 from the germline V gene are DFQATT and SNEGSKA (reference sequence). The DNA for the CDR3 is TGCAGTGCTAGTCAGGTCTACGGAAACACCATATATTTT. Translation: CSASQVYGNTIYF.

The rearrangement joins TRBV5-1 to TRBJ1-1; the match to TRBD1 covers 8 bases. The trim removed 2 bases at V and 5 bases at J, leaving 2 bases unmatched. The CDR3 covers 13 residues. Germline V gene data show CDR1 as SGHRS and CDR2 as YFSETQ. The CDR3 nucleotides read TGCGCCAGCAGCTTTGGACAGGGTACTGAAGCTTTCTTT. Its protein product is CASSFGQGTEAFF.

The V call is TRBV30, the J call TRBJ2-3; TRBD2 matches 12 bases. The CDR3 contains 15 residues. Germline V gene lookup returns CDR1 GTSNPN and CDR2 SVGIG (reference sequence). The CDR3 reads CSINPSGGATDTQYF. The CDR3 DNA follows: TGTTCTATAAACCCTAGCGGGGGGGCCACAGATACGCAGTATTTT. The whole variable domain, remainder taken from reference TRBV30 and TRBJ2-3, is SQTIHQWPATLVQPVGSPLSLECTVEGTSNPNLYWYRQAAGRGLQLLFYSVGIGQISSEVPQNLSASRPQDRQFILSSKKLLLSDSGFYLCSINPSGGATDTQYFGPGTRLTVL.

CDR3 in amino acids: CASSQERGGTSPRDTQYF. The CDR3 DNA reads as TGCGCCAGCAGCCAAGAGCGCGGCGGGACTAGCCCTCGCGATACGCAGTATTTT. The chain carries TRBV4-1 and TRBJ2-3, with 9 nucleotides matching TRBD2. V gave up 0 bases and J gave up 6 bases; unmatched junction bases: 13. This CDR3 region has 18 residues. Germline lookup yields CDR1 MGHRA and CDR2 YSYEKL.

In the case of this clone: The junction departs from the called germline gene at one end, perhaps through a read error. The rearrangement uses TRBV5-4 and TRBJ2-3, with D perhaps matching TRBD2 (6 bases). Germline CDR1 SGHNT, CDR2 YYREEE (reference sequence). The CDR3 spans 13 residues. CDR3 in amino acids: CASSFFGGDPHDF. CDR3 nucleotides: TGTGCCAGCAGCTTTTTCGGGGGAGATCCCCATGATTTT.

The chain has TRBV5-4 and TRBJ1-1, with 12 bases matching TRBD1. With 3 bases clipped from V and 7 bases from J, the junction kept 10 bases outside the gene matches. There are 16 residues in the CDR3. CDR1 SGHNT and CDR2 YYREEE come from the germline V gene (reference sequence). Written as DNA, the CDR3 is TGTGCCAGCAGCTCGGGACAGGGGGCTACAAGGGGTGAAGCTTTCTTT. It yields the protein CASSSGQGATRGEAFF.

The chain uses TRBV5-1 and TRBJ2-2; a possible D gene is TRBD2 (6 bases). The V gene's germline CDR1 is SGHRS and CDR2 YFSETQ. The CDR3 runs to 15 residues. Trimming pared 0 bases from V and 2 bases from J, leaving 8 bases between. The CDR3 region is CASSLELANTGELFF. CDR3 bases: TGCGCCAGCAGCTTGGAACTAGCTAACACCGGGGAGCTGTTTTTT.

The rearrangement joins TRBV3-1 (or the pseudogene TRBV3-2) to TRBJ1-3, with no clear D. The CDR3 loop spans 16 amino acids. V lost 1 base and J 1 base, leaving 11 bases between the germline ends. CDR1 and CDR2 (germline): LGHDT, YNNKEL (reference sequence). Written as DNA, the CDR3 is TGTGCCAGCAGCCAAGCTCCGGGTTTTTCTGGAAACACCATATATTTT. Amino acid sequence: CASSQAPGFSGNTIYF.

The V and J genes are TRBV30 and TRBJ2-7; 8 bases align to TRBD1. The CDR3 runs 12 residues. V lost 2 bases to trimming and J lost 5 bases; unmatched junction nucleotides: 2. The germline V gene has CDR1 GTSNPN and CDR2 SVGIG (reference sequence). DNA for the CDR3: TGTGCCTGGAGTCGACAGGGGAACGAGCAGTACTTC. Protein: CAWSRQGNEQYF.

The count of this clone is one. The chain carries TRBV7-9 and TRBJ2-7; 9 bases line up with TRBD1. The CDR3 length is 16 residues. Germline CDR1 is SEHNR and CDR2 is FQNEAQ (reference sequence). The trim removed 4 bases at V and 3 bases at J, leaving 10 bases unmatched. The CDR3 region has the DNA TGTGCCAGCAGCTCCCTTGGACAGGGGTTTTTCTACGAGCAGTACTTC. It translates to CASSSLGQGFFYEQYF.

The rearrangement links TRBV5-8 to TRBJ2-7; 9 bases are a match to TRBD1. This CDR3 spans 18 amino acids. Germline V lookup: CDR1 SGHTS, CDR2 YDEGEE. V shed 4 bases, J shed 2 bases, and the junction held 16 bases outside the gene matches. Here the CDR3 DNA reads TGTGCCAGCAGCCCCCGGGACAGGGATACTACCTTCCCCTACGAGCAGTACTTC. It translates to CASSPRDRDTTFPYEQYF.

The chain links TRBV9 to TRBJ2-7; D is undetermined. There are 15 residues in the CDR3. Trimming removed 4 bases from V and 1 base from J, with 15 bases in between. Germline CDR1 and CDR2: SGDLS and YYNGEE. The CDR3 here is CASSPAEMISYEQYF. The CDR3 nucleotides read TGTGCCAGCAGCCCCGCGGAGATGATTTCCTACGAGCAGTACTTC.

The chain uses TRBV19 and TRBJ1-5; TRBD1 is a possible D gene (5 bases). The CDR3 is 13 residues long. Germline CDR1 is LNHDA and CDR2 is SQIVND (reference sequence). The V gene lost 6 bases and the J gene lost 1 base, with 7 bases spanning the gap. The CDR3 sequence is CASSQGSNQPQHF. For the CDR3, the DNA is TGTGCCAGTAGCCAGGGAAGCAATCAGCCCCAGCATTTT. Full variable domain (remainder filled in from reference TRBV19 and TRBJ1-5): DGGITQSPKYLFRKEGQNVTLSCEQNLNHDAMYWYRQDPGQGLRLIYYSQIVNDFQKGDIAEGYSVSREKKESFPLTVTSAQKNPTAFYLCASSQGSNQPQHFGDGTRLSIL.

V is TRBV6-2 or TRBV6-3 and J is TRBJ2-2; 10 positions match TRBD2. V shed 2 bases and J 5 bases; nucleotides not matched to a gene: 5. The CDR3 is 16 amino acids. Germline V gene lookup returns CDR1 MNHEY and CDR2 SVGEGT. The CDR3 loop is CASSYPSGSGTGELFF. CDR3 coding DNA: TGTGCCAGCAGTTACCCTAGCGGGAGTGGTACCGGGGAGCTGTTTTTT.

The chain is built from TRBV7-9 and TRBJ1-4; D may be TRBD1 (6 bases). CDR3 length: 15 residues. The V end was cut by 5 bases, the J end by 0 bases, with 10 bases between. The V gene's germline CDR1 is SEHNR and CDR2 FQNEAQ (reference sequence). In nucleotides, the CDR3 is TGTGCCAGCAGCCCAGGGGCTGCAACTAATGAAAAACTGTTTTTT. Protein product: CASSPGAATNEKLFF.

V gene TRBV7-6 combines with J gene TRBJ2-5, with D possibly matching TRBD2 (7 bases). V was clipped by 11 bases and J by 4 bases, with 20 bases between them. The CDR3 sequence is 14 residues long. Germline V CDR1 and CDR2: SGHVS, FNYEAQ. Here the CDR3 DNA reads TGTGCCTCCCTCGGAGGGGGGGCCCGAGAGACCCAGTACTTC. This translates into CASLGGGARETQYF. The full variable domain, rest sourced from reference TRBV7-6 and TRBJ2-5, is GAGVSQSPRYKVTKRGQDVALRCDPISGHVSLYWYRQALGQGPEFLTYFNYEAQQDKSGLPNDRFSAERPEGSISTLTIQRTEQRDSAMYRCASLGGGARETQYFGPGTRLLVL.

The chain recombines TRBV11-2 with TRBJ2-7; TRBD1 aligns across 10 bases. The length of the CDR3 is 14 residues. Germline CDR1 reads SGHAT; CDR2 reads FQNNGV. The V segment lost 7 bases and the J segment 2 bases; nucleotides outside the gene matches: 5. In DNA, the CDR3 is TGTGCCAGCATGCGGGACAGGGGAGCCTACGAGCAGTACTTC. Its translation is CASMRDRGAYEQYF.

This clone was picked up one time. This chain links TRBV30 with TRBJ2-3; 9 bases fit TRBD1. The CDR3 contains 14 residues. Germline V lookup: CDR1 GTSNPN, CDR2 SVGIG (reference sequence). The junction had 5 bases not matched to a gene; V was cut back by 3 bases and J by 4 bases. The CDR3 reads CAWRSGQGSDTQYF. CDR3 nucleotide sequence: TGTGCCTGGAGATCGGGACAGGGATCAGATACGCAGTATTTT.